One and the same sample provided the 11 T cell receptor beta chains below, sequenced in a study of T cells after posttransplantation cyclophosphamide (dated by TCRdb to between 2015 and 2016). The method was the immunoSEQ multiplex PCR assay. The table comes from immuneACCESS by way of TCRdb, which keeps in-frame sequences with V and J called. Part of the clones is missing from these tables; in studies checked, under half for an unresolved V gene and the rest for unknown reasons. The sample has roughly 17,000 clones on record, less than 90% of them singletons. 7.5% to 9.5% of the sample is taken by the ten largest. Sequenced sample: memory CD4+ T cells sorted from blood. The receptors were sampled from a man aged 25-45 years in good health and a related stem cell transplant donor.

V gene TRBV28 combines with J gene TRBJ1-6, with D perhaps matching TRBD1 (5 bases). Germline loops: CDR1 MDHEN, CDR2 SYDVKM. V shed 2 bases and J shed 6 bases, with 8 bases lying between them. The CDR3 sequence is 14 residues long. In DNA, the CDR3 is TGTGCCAGCAGTTTAGGGGCAGCTAATTCACCCCTCCACTTT. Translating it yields CASSLGAANSPLHF.

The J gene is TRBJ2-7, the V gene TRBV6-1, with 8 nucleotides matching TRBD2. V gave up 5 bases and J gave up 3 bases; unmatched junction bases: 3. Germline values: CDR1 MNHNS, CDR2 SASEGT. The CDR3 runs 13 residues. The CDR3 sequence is CASSSREGYEQYF. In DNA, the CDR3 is TGTGCCAGCAGTTCCCGGGAGGGCTACGAGCAGTACTTC.

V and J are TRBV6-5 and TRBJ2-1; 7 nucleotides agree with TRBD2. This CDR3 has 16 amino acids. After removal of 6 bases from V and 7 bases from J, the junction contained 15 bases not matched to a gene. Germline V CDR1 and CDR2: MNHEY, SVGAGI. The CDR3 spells CASRYPRLAHLNEQFF. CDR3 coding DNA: TGTGCCAGCAGATACCCCCGACTAGCTCATCTTAATGAGCAGTTCTTC.

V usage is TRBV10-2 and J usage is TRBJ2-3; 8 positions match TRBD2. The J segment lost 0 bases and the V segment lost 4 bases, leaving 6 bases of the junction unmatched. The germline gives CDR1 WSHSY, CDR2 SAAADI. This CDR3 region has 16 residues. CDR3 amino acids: CASSGGRGVSTDTQYF. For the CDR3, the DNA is TGCGCCAGCAGTGGGGGGCGGGGGGTTAGCACAGATACGCAGTATTTT.

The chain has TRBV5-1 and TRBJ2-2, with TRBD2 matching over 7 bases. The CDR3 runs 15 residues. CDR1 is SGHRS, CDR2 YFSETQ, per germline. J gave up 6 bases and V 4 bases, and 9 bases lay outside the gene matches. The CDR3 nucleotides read TGCGCCAGCAGCGTACCGGGAGGAGGCGCCGGGGAGCTGTTTTTT. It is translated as CASSVPGGGAGELFF.

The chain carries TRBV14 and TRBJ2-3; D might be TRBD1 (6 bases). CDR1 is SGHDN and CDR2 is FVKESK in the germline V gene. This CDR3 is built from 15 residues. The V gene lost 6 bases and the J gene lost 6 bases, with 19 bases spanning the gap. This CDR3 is CASSQFGTFSDTQYF. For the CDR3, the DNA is TGTGCCAGCAGTCAGTTCGGGACATTTTCGGATACGCAGTATTTT.

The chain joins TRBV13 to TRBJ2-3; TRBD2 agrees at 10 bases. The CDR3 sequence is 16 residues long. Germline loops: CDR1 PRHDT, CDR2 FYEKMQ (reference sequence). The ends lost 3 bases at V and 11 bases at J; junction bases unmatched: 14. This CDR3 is CASSFIPSGGEREQYF. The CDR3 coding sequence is TGTGCCAGCAGCTTCATACCGAGCGGGGGGGAGCGCGAGCAGTATTTT.

The DNA of the CDR3 is TGTGCCAGCAGTGATCTATTCTCCTACGAGCAGTACTTC. Translated, it gives CASSDLFSYEQYF. V usage is TRBV2 and J usage is TRBJ2-5; D unclear. The assigned J gene may be wrong: the sequence end matches TRBJ2-7 better. The CDR3 length is 13 residues. Germline V gives CDR1 SNHLY, CDR2 FYNNEI.

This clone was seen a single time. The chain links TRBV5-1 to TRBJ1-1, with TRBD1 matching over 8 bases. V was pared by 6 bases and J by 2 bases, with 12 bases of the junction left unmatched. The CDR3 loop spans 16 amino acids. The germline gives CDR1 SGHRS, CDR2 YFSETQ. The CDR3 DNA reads TGCGCCAGCACCCCAAGTGGACAGGGAGCAAACACTGAAGCTTTCTTT. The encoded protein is CASTPSGQGANTEAFF.

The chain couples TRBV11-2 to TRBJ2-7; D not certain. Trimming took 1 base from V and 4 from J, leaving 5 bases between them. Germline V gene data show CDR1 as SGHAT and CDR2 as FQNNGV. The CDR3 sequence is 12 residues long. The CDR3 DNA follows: TGTGCCAGCAGCTTAGTCCCGTACGAGCAGTACTTC. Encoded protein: CASSLVPYEQYF.

CDR3: CASSFEEWSGYTF. CDR3 coding DNA: TGTGCCAGCAGCTTTGAAGAGTGGTCTGGCTACACCTTC. This chain joins TRBV7-9 and TRBJ1-2; D unresolved. Germline V lookup: CDR1 SEHNR, CDR2 FQNEAQ (reference sequence). This CDR3 contains 13 residues. V dropped 3 bases and J dropped 7 bases, with 12 bases sitting between them.